Listed here are 5 T cell receptor beta chains from one sample, sequenced in a study of blood T cell repertoires in COVID-19. The repertoire was sequenced with immunoSEQ multiplex PCR; TCRdb's copy has only in-frame clones and lacks some. The top ten hold about half of the sample, which has about 89,000 clones, about 74% seen once. Sequencing input: peripheral blood. These receptor sequences come from a human donor in a cohort sampled during active COVID-19.

The V call is TRBV5-5, the J call TRBJ2-3; D might be TRBD2 (6 bases). Germline V gene data show CDR1 as SGHKS and CDR2 as YYEKEE (reference sequence). V was cut by 3 bases and J by 0 bases, with 8 bases left in between. CDR3 size: 14 residues. The CDR3 is CASSWRGSTDTQYF. CDR3 DNA sequence: TGTGCCAGCAGCTGGCGGGGAAGCACAGATACGCAGTATTTT.

This clone was counted only a few times. The chain has TRBV2 and TRBJ1-5; no clear D gene. CDR3 length: 16 amino acids. Germline loops: CDR1 SNHLY, CDR2 FYNNEI. The V end lost 3 bases, the J end lost 2 bases, and 14 bases lay between the germline ends. In DNA, the CDR3 is TGTGCCAGCAGTGACGGTGGGCTCGGGGGCAATCAGCCCCAGCATTTT. As protein: CASSDGGLGGNQPQHF.

The V call is TRBV3-1 (or the pseudogene TRBV3-2), the J call TRBJ1-2, with D unresolved. With 3 bases removed from V and 4 bases from J, the gap between germline ends came to 21 bases. Germline assignment: CDR1 LGHDT and CDR2 YNNKEL (reference sequence). The length of the CDR3 is 17 residues. In nucleotides, the CDR3 is TGTGCCAGCAGCCAGGGCACTCTTGGACGGGGAGTCTATGGCTACACCTTC. Protein product: CASSQGTLGRGVYGYTF.

The chain employs TRBV5-1 and TRBJ2-7, with TRBD1 matching 9 bases. CDR1 is SGHRS, CDR2 YFSETQ, per germline. With 0 bases clipped from V and 4 bases from J, the junction kept 5 bases outside the gene matches. This CDR3 contains 15 residues. This CDR3 reads CASSLAGTGLYEQYF. DNA of the CDR3: TGCGCCAGCAGCTTGGCCGGGACAGGGCTTTACGAGCAGTACTTC.

This clone was observed a single time. V is TRBV7-2 and J is TRBJ2-7; 12 positions match TRBD2. Germline CDR1 reads SGHTA; CDR2 reads FQGNSA. Trimming cost V 5 bases and J 0 bases; bases outside gene matches: 5. The CDR3 sequence is 16 residues long. The CDR3 DNA follows: TGTGCCAGCAGCAAGACTAGCGGGAGCATCTCCTACGAGCAGTACTTC. Translating gives CASSKTSGSISYEQYF.